The entry that follows covers one T cell receptor beta chain sequence. Its target is not known. The data were taken from a study of T cell responses to AZD1222 COVID-19 vaccine. Looking at the study overall: Pooled samples include second doses given at about 4 or 12 weeks.

Produced via immunoSEQ multiplex PCR; TCRdb's table is partial and in-frame only. Here the sample spans roughly 130,000 clones, around 94% being singletons. Broader study findings: Repertoires were obtained solely post-peak T cell response. Donors, mostly white British, included more females; clonal diversity was possibly underestimated.

The sample was peripheral blood, taken on day 0 of AZD1222 vaccination. The receptor's source is an adult in good health.

This chain's CDR3 is CASSYAHLQYF. CDR3 nucleotides: TGTGCCAGCAGCTACGCCCACCTGCAGTACTTC. The chain couples TRBV6-5 to TRBJ2-7; D gene ambiguous. Germline lookup yields CDR1 MNHEY and CDR2 SVGAGI. CDR3 size: 11 residues. V was clipped by 6 bases and J by 9 bases, with 12 bases between them.